The T cell receptor (beta chain) under discussion was sequenced for a study of blood T cell repertoires in COVID-19. Original processing notes: Reference gene primer amplification gave nucleated cell count estimates. Clones were read by immunoSEQ multiplex PCR, and TCRdb kept only the in-frame ones, dropping some. V, J and clone size are those of that table, while D and trimming were read from the DNA. Found here are approximately 210,000 clones, 70% to 90% of them singletons; the top ten hold approximately 0.9%. The germline V gene encodes CDR1 SGHRS and CDR2 YFSETQ. The CDR3 runs 15 residues. Germline trimming cut 2 bases from V and 1 base from J; bases unmatched to any gene: 5.

The chain links TRBV5-1 to TRBJ2-5, with 7 nucleotides matching TRBD2. The TCR sequence derives from a man aged 55 to 70 with COVID-19, enrolled during active disease. Material for sequencing was peripheral blood. The CDR3 protein is CASSFGEGPQETQYF. The CDR3 DNA follows: TGCGCCAGCAGCTTCGGGGAGGGCCCCCAAGAGACCCAGTACTTC.